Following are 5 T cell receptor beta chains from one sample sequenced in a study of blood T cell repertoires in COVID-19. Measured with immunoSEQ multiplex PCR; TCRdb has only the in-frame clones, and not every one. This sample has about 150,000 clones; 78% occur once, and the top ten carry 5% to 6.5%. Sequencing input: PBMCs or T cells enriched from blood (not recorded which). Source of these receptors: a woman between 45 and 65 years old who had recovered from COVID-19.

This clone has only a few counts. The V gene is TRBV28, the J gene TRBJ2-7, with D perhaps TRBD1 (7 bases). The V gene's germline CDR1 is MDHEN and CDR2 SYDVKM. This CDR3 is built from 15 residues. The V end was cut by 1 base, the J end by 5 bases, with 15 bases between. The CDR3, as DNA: TGTGCCAGCAGTTTATTGGGGCAGGGGGGCAACGAGCAGTACTTC. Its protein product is CASSLLGQGGNEQYF.

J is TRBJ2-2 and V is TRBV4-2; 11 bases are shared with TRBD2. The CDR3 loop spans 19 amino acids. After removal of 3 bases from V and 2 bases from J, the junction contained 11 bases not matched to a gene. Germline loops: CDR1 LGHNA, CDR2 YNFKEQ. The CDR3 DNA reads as TGTGCCAGCAGCCAGGACTATCTAGCGGGGGGCTCAAACACCGGGGAGCTGTTTTTT. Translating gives CASSQDYLAGGSNTGELFF.

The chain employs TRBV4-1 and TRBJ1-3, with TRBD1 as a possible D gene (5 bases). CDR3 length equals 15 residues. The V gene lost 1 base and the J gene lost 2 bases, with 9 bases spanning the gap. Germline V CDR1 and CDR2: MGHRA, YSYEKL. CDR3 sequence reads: CASSQGRGTGNTIYF. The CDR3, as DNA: TGCGCCAGCAGCCAAGGGAGGGGAACTGGAAACACCATATATTTT.

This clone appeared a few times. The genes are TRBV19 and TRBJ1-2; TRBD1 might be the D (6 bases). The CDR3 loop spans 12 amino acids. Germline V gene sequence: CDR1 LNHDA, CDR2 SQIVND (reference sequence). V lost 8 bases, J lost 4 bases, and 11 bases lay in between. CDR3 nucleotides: TGTGCCAGTGAATTACAGGGCTATGGCTACACCTTC. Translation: CASELQGYGYTF.

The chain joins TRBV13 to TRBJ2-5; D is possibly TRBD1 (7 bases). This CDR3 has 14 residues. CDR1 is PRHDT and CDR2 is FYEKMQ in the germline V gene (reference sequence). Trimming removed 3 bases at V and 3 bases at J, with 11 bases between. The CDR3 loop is CASSFQGGKETQYF. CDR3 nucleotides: TGTGCCAGCAGCTTTCAGGGGGGAAAAGAGACCCAGTACTTC. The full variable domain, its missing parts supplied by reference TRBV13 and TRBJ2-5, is AAGVIQSPRHLIKEKRETATLKCYPIPRHDTVYWYQQGPGQDPQFLISFYEKMQSDKGSIPDRFSAQQFSDYHSELNMSSLELGDSALYFCASSFQGGKETQYFGPGTRLLVL.